The 3 T cell receptor beta chains reported below all come from one sample, sequenced in a study of T-cell memory formation after mild COVID-19 (dated by TCRdb to the early 2020s). The method was 5' RACE. These reads were obtained on an Illumina NovaSeq 6000. TCRdb trimmed the raw reads at Q25, called clones with MiXCR and kept productive beta chains. Rows are combined by CDR3 protein, so each entry shows the most common genes and DNA. The sample table contains some 150,000 distinct CDR3 sequences; only one count was recorded for 11% to 15% of them. The top ten clonotypes cover about 29% of the sample. The specimen was PBMCs or a T cell subset sorted from them (not recorded which). These receptors were collected from an adult woman who had mild COVID-19 (a few samples of this study predate the infection). The sample titles of this study are shuffled in the database, so cell type and time point are left out; the donor was told from shared clones.

This clonotype turned up a few times. The V call is TRBV2, the J call TRBJ1-5; D remains unclear. V lost 3 bases and J lost 3, with 15 bases in between. Germline V CDR1 and CDR2: SNHLY, FYNNEI. This CDR3 has 16 amino acids. CDR3 DNA sequence: TGTGCCAGCAGTGATGGTCCGGAAGGGCTCAATCAGCCCCAGCATTTT. Its translation: CASSDGPEGLNQPQHF.

The gene calls are TRBV5-1 and TRBJ1-1; the D gene is possibly TRBD1 (6 bases). Per the germline V gene, CDR1 is SGHRS and CDR2 is YFSETQ. The CDR3 has 15 residues. V was trimmed by 2 bases and J by 1 base, leaving 12 bases between them. Here the CDR3 reads CASSFGQGSNTEAFF. Here the CDR3 DNA reads TGCGCCAGCAGCTTCGGTCAGGGGTCGAACACTGAAGCTTTCTTT.

This clonotype was seen only a few times. The chain has TRBV2 and TRBJ1-5, with TRBD1 as a possible D gene (5 bases). The germline V gene has CDR1 SNHLY and CDR2 FYNNEI. The V end lost 10 bases, the J end lost 4 bases, and 17 bases lay between the germline ends. This CDR3 region has 14 residues. The CDR3 DNA is TGTGCCACCGCCCAGGACACTAGTAATCAGCCCCAGCATTTT. As protein: CATAQDTSNQPQHF.